One sample yielded the 20 T cell receptor beta chains listed below, sequenced in a study of blood T cells in healthy people across ages. Through a sample-barcoded 5' primer and a J-beta primer mix, a second PCR was run for roughly 6 to 12 cycles. TCRdb called the 5' RACE reads again in MiXCR, with one record for every CDR3 protein. Of about 1.4 million distinct CDR3 sequences in the sample, roughly 64% are singletons; the top ten hold 5% to 7%. Sequencing was carried out using blood. The receptor set was obtained from a man aged 18 to 30 in good health.

As to this clonotype: At one boundary the junction diverges from the germline segment, which might be a read error. The chain joins TRBV30 to TRBJ1-1; D may be TRBD1 (5 bases). The CDR3 is made up of 12 amino acids. Germline CDR1 GTSNPN, CDR2 SVGIG (reference sequence). CDR3 coding DNA: TGTGCCCGGACAAGATTTGACACTGCAGCTTTCTTT. It codes for CARTRFDTAAFF.

The chain links TRBV4-2 to TRBJ2-7; 8 bases are a match to TRBD2. There are 15 residues in the CDR3. The trim removed 0 bases at V and 4 bases at J, leaving 5 bases unmatched. CDR1 is LGHNA and CDR2 is YNFKEQ in the germline V gene. CDR3 in amino acids: CASSQDLAGYYEQYF. The CDR3 DNA reads as TGTGCCAGCAGCCAAGATCTAGCGGGCTATTACGAGCAGTACTTC.

In its sample, this clonotype was seen a few times. The genes are TRBV4-3 and TRBJ2-7; D is possibly TRBD2 (7 bases). Germline CDR1 and CDR2: LGHNA and YSLEER. V dropped 1 base and J dropped 3 bases, with 16 bases sitting between them. The CDR3 length is 16 residues. The CDR3 DNA is TGCGCCAGCAGCCAAGCACCGGGGGGCGCATTCTACGAGCAGTACTTC. Translation gives CASSQAPGGAFYEQYF.

The V gene is TRBV6-2 or TRBV6-3, the J gene TRBJ2-7; unclear D gene. This CDR3 is built from 16 residues. Deletions cut 2 bases from V and 5 bases from J, with 19 bases between. Germline loops: CDR1 MNHEY, CDR2 SVGEGT. The CDR3 loop is CASSYRGFTTSHEQYF. The CDR3 DNA is TGTGCCAGCAGTTACCGAGGATTCACAACGTCCCACGAGCAGTACTTC.

The chain joins TRBV5-1 to TRBJ2-1, with D possibly being TRBD1 (5 bases). This CDR3 has 16 amino acids. Germline-derived CDR1 and CDR2 are SGHRS and YFSETQ. V was shortened by 4 bases and J by 5 bases, with 19 bases between the two germline ends. The CDR3 region is CASSAASLGVNNEQFF. The CDR3 coding sequence is TGCGCCAGCAGCGCTGCAAGTTTAGGGGTTAACAATGAGCAGTTCTTC.

This rearrangement joins TRBV29-1 to TRBJ1-2; TRBD1 agrees at 7 bases. Trimming cost V 1 base and J 0 bases; bases outside gene matches: 20. Germline values: CDR1 SQVTM, CDR2 ANQGSEA. The CDR3 runs 20 residues. CDR3 in DNA: TGCAGCGTTGAAGTTGTGGGGGCCCCGGGCAGGGGGGTAGCTAACTATGGCTACACCTTC. It encodes CSVEVVGAPGRGVANYGYTF.

This chain connects TRBV7-6 to TRBJ2-3; TRBD2 matches 15 bases. V lost 5 bases, J lost 3 bases, and 18 bases stayed unmatched. The CDR3 runs 21 residues. Germline values: CDR1 SGHVS, CDR2 FNYEAQ. CDR3 protein: CASSKLILGLAGGVWTDTQYF. The CDR3 bases are TGTGCCAGCAGCAAACTAATCCTCGGACTAGCGGGAGGGGTGTGGACAGATACGCAGTATTTT.

J is TRBJ2-7 and V is TRBV4-1; D perhaps matches TRBD2 (6 bases). The germline V and J ends were trimmed by 4 bases and 5 bases, with 21 bases remaining between them. The CDR3 is made up of 16 amino acids. CDR1 and CDR2 from the germline V gene are MGHRA and YSYEKL. The CDR3 DNA follows: TGCGCCAGCAGCCGAAGCCTGACGGGAGATTACCACGAGCAGTACTTC. It yields the protein CASSRSLTGDYHEQYF.

This clonotype was seen more than once but under ten times. The rearrangement uses TRBV7-9 and TRBJ2-7; no reliable D call. Germline values: CDR1 SEHNR, CDR2 FQNEAQ (reference sequence). The length of the CDR3 is 16 residues. Between the trimmed V and J ends, which lost 5 bases and 2 bases, there was a span of 19 bases. CDR3 loop: CASSLPTSPTTYEQYF. The CDR3 DNA reads TGTGCCAGCAGCCTCCCGACCTCACCTACGACCTACGAGCAGTACTTC. Full variable domain (rest looked up from reference TRBV7-9 and TRBJ2-7): DTGVSQNPRHKITKRGQNVTFRCDPISEHNRLYWYRQTLGQGPEFLTYFQNEAQLEKSRLLSDRFSAERPKGSFSTLEIQRTEQGDSAMYLCASSLPTSPTTYEQYFGPGTRLTVT.

The V call is TRBV6-1, the J call TRBJ2-7, with a possible D match to TRBD2 (5 bases). The CDR3 consists of 14 residues. V was trimmed by 2 bases and J by 2 bases, leaving 10 bases between them. Germline V gene sequence: CDR1 MNHNS, CDR2 SASEGT. This CDR3 is CASSERGLTYEQYF. The CDR3 DNA is TGTGCCAGCAGTGAACGGGGATTGACCTACGAGCAGTACTTC.

The V and J genes are TRBV20-1 and TRBJ2-3; 8 bases are shared with TRBD2. Germline CDR1 is DFQATT and CDR2 is SNEGSKA (reference sequence). The CDR3 length is 13 residues. V lost 3 bases and J lost 6; bases outside the gene matches: 5. This chain's CDR3 is CSASDSGVDTQYF. Here the CDR3 DNA reads TGCAGTGCTAGCGATAGCGGGGTCGATACGCAGTATTTT.

The rearrangement links TRBV4-1 to TRBJ2-1, with 7 bases lining up with TRBD1. Germline-derived CDR1 and CDR2 are MGHRA and YSYEKL. CDR3 size: 14 residues. V lost 4 bases and J lost 5; bases outside the gene matches: 5. The CDR3 here is CASSPTGFDNEQFF. The CDR3 bases are TGCGCCAGCAGCCCGACAGGGTTCGACAATGAGCAGTTCTTC.

V is TRBV6-2 or TRBV6-3 and J is TRBJ2-5; maybe TRBD2 (6 bases). Trimming removed 7 bases from V and 11 bases from J, with 29 bases in between. The length of the CDR3 is 16 residues. Germline CDR1 MNHEY, CDR2 SVGEGT. The CDR3 loop is CASTLRMGAGIKEQYF. CDR3 sequence (DNA): TGTGCCAGCACCCTACGGATGGGAGCGGGCATCAAGGAGCAGTACTTC.

The rearrangement uses TRBV5-1 and TRBJ2-7; TRBD1 matches 7 bases. The V and J ends lost 10 bases and 2 bases, in that order; junction bases with no gene match: 9. The CDR3 totals 13 residues. The V gene's germline CDR1 is SGHRS and CDR2 YFSETQ. CDR3: CAPRDRGPYEQYF. CDR3 nucleotide sequence: TGCGCCCCCCGGGACAGAGGACCCTACGAGCAGTACTTC.

V gene TRBV24-1 combines with J gene TRBJ2-2, with D tentatively TRBD1 (5 bases). V was shortened by 9 bases and J by 6 bases, with 10 bases between the two germline ends. Germline V lookup: CDR1 KGHDR, CDR2 SFDVKD. CDR3 length: 12 amino acids. The CDR3 loop reads CATGASAGELFF. The DNA of the CDR3 is TGTGCCACCGGGGCGTCCGCCGGGGAGCTGTTTTTT.

The chain links TRBV5-1 to TRBJ2-3; possibly TRBD1 for D (6 bases). The germline V and J ends were trimmed by 3 bases and 4 bases, with 21 bases remaining between them. CDR3 length equals 17 residues. From germline, CDR1 is SGHRS and CDR2 YFSETQ. Here the CDR3 reads CASSYLHREVPPDTQYF. The CDR3 DNA sequence: TGCGCCAGCAGCTATCTCCACAGGGAAGTTCCCCCAGATACGCAGTATTTT.

V usage is TRBV24-1 and J usage is TRBJ2-5; 9 positions agree with TRBD1. The V and J ends lost 2 bases and 3 bases, in that order; junction bases with no gene match: 6. The CDR3 has 16 amino acids. CDR1 KGHDR and CDR2 SFDVKD come from the germline V gene. The chain's CDR3 is CATSDSARTGEETQYF. DNA of the CDR3: TGTGCCACCAGTGATTCTGCACGGACAGGGGAAGAGACCCAGTACTTC.

This chain joins TRBV9 and TRBJ2-3; a weak D match, TRBD2 (5 bases). CDR1 is SGDLS and CDR2 is YYNGEE in the germline V gene. With 0 bases removed from V and 2 bases from J, the gap between germline ends came to 10 bases. The CDR3 spans 15 residues. CDR3 protein: CASSVGELPTDTQYF. Written as DNA, the CDR3 is TGTGCCAGCAGCGTAGGGGAGCTTCCCACAGATACGCAGTATTTT.

This clonotype was observed a few times. The V and J genes are TRBV5-1 and TRBJ2-2; 8 bases fit TRBD1. The germline CDR1 and CDR2 sequences are SGHRS and YFSETQ. The CDR3 is made up of 13 amino acids. V lost 5 bases and J lost 5; bases outside the gene matches: 2. This chain's CDR3 is CASRTGETGELFF. In nucleotides, the CDR3 is TGCGCCAGCAGGACAGGGGAAACCGGGGAGCTGTTTTTT.

V and J are TRBV12-3 or TRBV12-4 and TRBJ2-5; unclear D gene. Trimming took off 5 bases at V and 3 bases at J, with 13 bases between the two ends. There are 14 residues in the CDR3. CDR3 protein: CASSKSIAKETQYF. CDR3 DNA: TGTGCCAGCAGTAAGTCCATCGCTAAAGAGACCCAGTACTTC.